The present TCR beta chain was sequenced within a study of blood T cell repertoires in COVID-19. In the study overall: Acute and convalescent COVID-19 specimens originated in the United States, Italy and Spain. Sources were T cells, B-cell-depleted T cells, or PBMCs; the material itself was cDNA or gDNA.

In the original workflow: Reference gene primer amplification yielded estimated nucleated cell counts. Data came from immunoSEQ multiplex PCR; TCRdb stores just in-frame clones and leaves some out. That table furnishes V, J and clone size, whereas the DNA furnished D and trimming. The sample has 190,000 or so clones; about 87% are singletons. The V gene's germline CDR1 is MNHNY and CDR2 SVGAGI (reference sequence). The CDR3 has 18 amino acids. After removal of 5 bases from V and 8 bases from J, the junction contained 14 bases not matched to a gene. What was sequenced was peripheral blood. The TCR sequence derives from a man aged 35 to 55 with active or convalescent COVID-19. The chain couples TRBV6-6 to TRBJ1-6; the match to TRBD1 covers 11 bases. CDR3 sequence (DNA): TGTGCCAGCAGTCTACATATACCGGGACAGGGGGACGATTCACCCCTCCACTTT. Its translation: CASSLHIPGQGDDSPLHF.